The T cell receptor beta chain described here comes from a study of T cell responses to AZD1222 COVID-19 vaccine. This clone was seen a handful of times. The germline V gene has CDR1 SEHNR and CDR2 FQNEAQ (reference sequence). CDR3 length: 13 residues. Trimming stripped 5 bases from V and 4 bases from J, with 11 bases between. Generated by immunoSEQ multiplex PCR, the TCRdb table keeps only in-frame clones and is missing some. The sample carries under 200,000 clones, roughly 90% recorded once. The sample in question was peripheral blood, obtained 28 days after the second AZD1222 dose. This receptor was taken from an adult who received the AZD1222 COVID-19 vaccine. The chain employs TRBV7-9 and TRBJ1-1, with a tentative D call TRBD1 (6 bases). CDR3 residues: CASSPGGPTEAFF. CDR3 in DNA: TGTGCCAGCAGCCCTGGGGGGCCCACTGAAGCTTTCTTT.